This T cell receptor beta chain stems from a study of blood T cells in healthy people across ages. V gave up 1 base and J gave up 3 bases; unmatched junction bases: 9. Germline CDR1 is SGHTS and CDR2 is YDEGEE. CDR3 size: 16 residues. Alongside a J-beta primer mix, a sample-barcoded 5' primer served in a second PCR lasting roughly 7 to 11 cycles. Each CDR3 protein is one row after TCRdb ran MiXCR on the 5' RACE reads. The sample lists more than 500,000 distinct CDR3 sequences; over 25% were seen once. Another study also made use of these data, one on T cells of mothers and their children.

The TCR sequence derives from a boy aged 2-9 years in good health. V and J are TRBV5-8 and TRBJ2-5; 7 bases fit TRBD2. The sequenced material came from blood. Written as DNA, the CDR3 is TGTGCCAGCAGCTTGATTAGGCGGGGGAACGAAGAGACCCAGTACTTC. Its translation: CASSLIRRGNEETQYF.